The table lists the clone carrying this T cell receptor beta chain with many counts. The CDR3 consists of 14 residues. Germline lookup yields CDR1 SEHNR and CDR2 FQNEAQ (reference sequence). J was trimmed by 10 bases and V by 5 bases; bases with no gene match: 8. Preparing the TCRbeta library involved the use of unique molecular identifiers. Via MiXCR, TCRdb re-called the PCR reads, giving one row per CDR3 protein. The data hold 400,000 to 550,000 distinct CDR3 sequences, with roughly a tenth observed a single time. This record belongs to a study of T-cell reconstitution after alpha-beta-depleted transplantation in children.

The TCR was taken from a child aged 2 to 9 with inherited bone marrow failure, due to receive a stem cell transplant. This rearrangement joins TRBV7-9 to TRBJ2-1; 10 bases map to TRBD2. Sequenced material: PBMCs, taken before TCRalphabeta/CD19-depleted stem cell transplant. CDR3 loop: CASSHSGRSGEQFF. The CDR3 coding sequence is TGTGCCAGCAGCCATAGCGGGAGGTCGGGGGAGCAGTTCTTC.